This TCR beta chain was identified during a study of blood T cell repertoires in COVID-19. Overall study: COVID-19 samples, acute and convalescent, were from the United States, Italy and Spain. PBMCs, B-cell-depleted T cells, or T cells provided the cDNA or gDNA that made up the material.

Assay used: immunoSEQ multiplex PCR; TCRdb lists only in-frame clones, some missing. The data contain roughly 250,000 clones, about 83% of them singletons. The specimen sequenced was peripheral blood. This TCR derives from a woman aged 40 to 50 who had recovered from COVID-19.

The chain's CDR3 is CASSPTSKSEQFF. Written as DNA, the CDR3 is TGTGCCAGCAGCCCCACGAGCAAGAGTGAGCAGTTCTTC. The chain is built from TRBV3-1 (or the pseudogene TRBV3-2) and TRBJ2-1, with no clear D. Germline-derived CDR1 and CDR2 are LGHDT and YNNKEL (reference sequence). This CDR3 is 13 amino acids long. Trimming shortened V by 4 bases and J by 9 bases, and 13 bases separated the two germline ends.